The 20 T cell receptor beta chains given below trace back to one sample, sequenced in a study of T cell changes during pregnancy in multiple sclerosis. Produced via immunoSEQ multiplex PCR; TCRdb's table is partial and in-frame only. The sample carries 38,000 or so clones, roughly 89% recorded once. Sequenced here: CD4+ T cells from peripheral blood mononuclear cells, sampled in the second trimester of pregnancy. The receptors derive from a female donor in good health, enrolled as a control in a pregnancy study.

The chain links TRBV6-6 to TRBJ1-1, with TRBD1 as a possible D gene (5 bases). CDR3 length equals 15 residues. The germline CDR1 and CDR2 sequences are MNHNY and SVGAGI (reference sequence). V was trimmed by 6 bases and J by 4 bases, leaving 18 bases between them. The CDR3 nucleotides are TGTGCCAGCAGAGGCAAATCTACAGGTCTCACTGAAGCTTTCTTT. It yields the protein CASRGKSTGLTEAFF.

The J gene is TRBJ2-2, the V gene TRBV2; possible D gene TRBD1, 5 bases. The length of the CDR3 is 14 residues. Germline CDR1 is SNHLY and CDR2 is FYNNEI. Trimming pared 7 bases from V and 4 bases from J, leaving 13 bases between. The CDR3 loop reads CASTSTGATGELFF. The CDR3 DNA sequence: TGTGCCAGCACTTCAACTGGGGCCACCGGGGAGCTGTTTTTT.

The chain combines TRBV6-4 with TRBJ1-4; the D is unclear. This CDR3 has 17 residues. Germline V gives CDR1 MRHNA, CDR2 SNTAGT. The germline V and J ends were trimmed by 0 bases and 10 bases, with 21 bases remaining between them. This CDR3 is CASSDSRVGRGKAKLFF. CDR3 nucleotide sequence: TGTGCCAGCAGTGACTCGAGGGTCGGGCGGGGAAAGGCAAAACTGTTTTTT.

This clone was found a few times. The chain has TRBV7-3 and TRBJ2-7, with a weak D call TRBD2 (6 bases). This CDR3 comprises 13 residues. V was clipped by 4 bases and J by 6 bases, with 13 bases between them. Germline V gene lookup returns CDR1 SGHTA and CDR2 FQGTGA. CDR3 sequence: CASSSRRGVEQYF. Written as DNA, the CDR3 is TGTGCCAGCAGCTCGCGGCGGGGCGTCGAGCAGTACTTC.

This clone has only one observation. The rearrangement joins TRBV4-3 to TRBJ1-1; D is unclear. Germline V gene lookup returns CDR1 LGHNA and CDR2 YSLEER. The CDR3 spans 14 residues. V gave up 0 bases and J gave up 5 bases, with 10 bases separating them. The DNA of the CDR3 is TGCGCCAGCAGCCAAGAAGGGAGGGTAACTGAAGCTTTCTTT. Its protein is CASSQEGRVTEAFF.

The chain carries TRBV27 and TRBJ1-2; no definite D call. CDR1 is MNHEY, CDR2 SMNVEV, per germline (reference sequence). V dropped 1 base and J dropped 4 bases, with 16 bases sitting between them. The CDR3 has 16 residues. The CDR3 coding sequence is TGTGCCAGCAGTTTATTTTCCCCGGAGGCGTCCTATGGCTACACCTTC. Amino acid sequence: CASSLFSPEASYGYTF.

The chain joins TRBV5-4 to TRBJ2-7, with 7 bases identical to TRBD1. Germline trimming cut 0 bases from V and 3 bases from J; bases unmatched to any gene: 6. CDR1 is SGHNT, CDR2 YYREEE, per germline (reference sequence). This CDR3 has 15 residues. The CDR3 loop is CASSLEQGIVYEQYF. The DNA for the CDR3 is TGTGCCAGCAGCTTGGAACAGGGGATTGTCTACGAGCAGTACTTC.

The chain uses TRBV28 and TRBJ1-2, with D hard to call. Trimming removed 11 bases from V and 8 bases from J, with 15 bases in between. Germline V gives CDR1 MDHEN, CDR2 SYDVKM. This CDR3 spans 11 amino acids. For the CDR3, the DNA is TGTGCCGGACTTACAGTAGGAGGCTACACCTTC. Its protein is CAGLTVGGYTF.

The V call is TRBV5-8, the J call TRBJ2-3; a weak D match, TRBD2 (6 bases). V was pared by 2 bases and J by 5 bases, with 15 bases between. The CDR3 has 15 residues. Germline V lookup: CDR1 SGHTS, CDR2 YDEGEE. The CDR3 loop reads CASSFGGAGGDTQYF. For the CDR3, the DNA is TGTGCCAGCAGCTTCGGCGGGGCTGGAGGAGATACGCAGTATTTT.

V and J are TRBV7-8 and TRBJ1-3; D possibly corresponds to TRBD1 (6 bases). Germline CDR1 reads SGHVS; CDR2 reads FQNEAQ. The V end was cut by 1 base, the J end by 8 bases, with 12 bases between. This CDR3 is 14 amino acids long. The CDR3 DNA follows: TGTGCCAGCAGCTTAGTTTCAGGGGATTACACCATATATTTT. It is translated as CASSLVSGDYTIYF. Supplemented by reference TRBV7-8 and TRBJ1-3, the full variable domain reads GAGVSQSPRYKVAKRGQDVALRCDPISGHVSLFWYQQALGQGPEFLTYFQNEAQLDKSGLPSDRFFAERPEGSVSTLKIQRTQQEDSAVYLCASSLVSGDYTIYFGEGSWLTVV.

This clone was seen once. This sequence joins TRBV11-2 and TRBJ1-4, with 9 bases that match TRBD1. CDR3 length: 15 residues. CDR1 and CDR2 from the germline V gene are SGHAT and FQNNGV. Losses at the gene ends were 5 bases for V and 8 bases for J; bases not matched to a gene: 9. The CDR3 DNA is TGTGCCAGCAGCCAACGACAGGGGGGAAGGGAAAAACTGTTTTTT. Its protein is CASSQRQGGREKLFF.

Comments on this clone: At one end, the junction sequence differs from germline, possibly due to a read error. The chain recombines TRBV4-2 with TRBJ1-2; maybe TRBD1 (5 bases). The CDR3 length is 16 residues. Germline loops: CDR1 LGHNA, CDR2 YNFKEQ. The CDR3 DNA reads TGTGTCAGCAGCCAAGACAAGTCAGGGTCCAGGAGTGGCTACACCTTC. Translated, it gives CVSSQDKSGSRSGYTF.

The chain couples TRBV2 to TRBJ2-5; D gene unclear. This CDR3 region has 11 residues. Trimming left V 2 bases short and J 6 bases short, with 4 bases between. Germline V gene sequence: CDR1 SNHLY, CDR2 FYNNEI. The CDR3 region has the DNA TGTGCCAGCAGTGAACTACAGACCCAGTACTTC. Protein product: CASSELQTQYF.

This clone was counted only a few times. The chain uses TRBV4-1 and TRBJ1-4; 8 nucleotides align to TRBD1. Trimming cost V 3 bases and J 1 base; bases outside gene matches: 19. Germline-derived CDR1 and CDR2 are MGHRA and YSYEKL. The CDR3 has 21 amino acids. The CDR3 sequence is CASSHEPGKDRVFKTNEKLFF. CDR3 nucleotides: TGCGCCAGCAGCCACGAACCGGGCAAGGACAGGGTTTTCAAAACTAATGAAAAACTGTTTTTT.

Only a few counts were recorded for this clone. This chain links TRBV19 with TRBJ1-2; the match to TRBD1 covers 9 bases. The CDR3 totals 15 residues. In germline, CDR1 is LNHDA, CDR2 SQIVND (reference sequence). V was pared by 6 bases and J by 8 bases, with 13 bases of the junction left unmatched. The CDR3 sequence: CASRGPGQGKLGYTF. Here the CDR3 DNA reads TGTGCCAGTAGAGGACCGGGACAGGGTAAACTCGGCTACACCTTC.

CDR3 in amino acids: CASSWASGGPTSYNEQFF. The CDR3 DNA reads TGTGCCAGCAGTTGGGCTAGCGGGGGGCCGACATCCTACAATGAGCAGTTCTTC. This rearrangement joins TRBV28 to TRBJ2-1; 11 bases are shared with TRBD2. The germline CDR1 and CDR2 sequences are MDHEN and SYDVKM. The CDR3 consists of 18 residues. V was clipped by 4 bases and J by 1 base; unmatched bases: 9.

J is TRBJ2-3 and V is TRBV19, with 12 bases aligning to TRBD1. CDR1 and CDR2 (germline): LNHDA, SQIVND (reference sequence). The CDR3 loop spans 15 amino acids. V shed 5 bases and J 3 bases; nucleotides not matched to a gene: 3. The CDR3 region is CASSGDRGRTDTQYF. CDR3 coding DNA: TGTGCCAGTAGTGGGGACAGGGGGCGGACAGATACGCAGTATTTT.

The V and J genes are TRBV7-9 and TRBJ1-3; D remains ambiguous. V lost 2 bases and J 6 bases, leaving 11 bases between the germline ends. Germline V gene sequence: CDR1 SEHNR, CDR2 FQNEAQ (reference sequence). The CDR3 is 14 residues long. The CDR3 DNA reads as TGTGCCAGCAGCTTATCCTCCACTCCAAACACCATATATTTT. Amino acids: CASSLSSTPNTIYF.

The chain couples TRBV27 to TRBJ1-1, with a possible D match to TRBD1 (6 bases). The V end lost 3 bases, the J end lost 4 bases, and 15 bases lay between the germline ends. Germline-derived CDR1 and CDR2 are MNHEY and SMNVEV (reference sequence). There are 15 residues in the CDR3. The CDR3 loop is CASSFGPGDGTEAFF. The CDR3 coding sequence is TGTGCCAGCAGTTTTGGGCCAGGGGACGGCACTGAAGCTTTCTTT.

V is TRBV29-1 and J is TRBJ1-1; 9 bases are a match to TRBD1. In germline, CDR1 is SQVTM, CDR2 ANQGSEA. V gave up 0 bases and J gave up 3 bases; unmatched junction bases: 2. This CDR3 has 14 residues. This CDR3 is CSVEDTGGYTEAFF. The CDR3 DNA reads as TGCAGCGTTGAAGATACAGGGGGCTACACTGAAGCTTTCTTT. The variable domain in full, completed from reference TRBV29-1 and TRBJ1-1, reads SAVISQKPSRDICQRGTSLTIQCQVDSQVTMMFWYRQQPGQSLTLIATANQGSEATYESGFVIDKFPISRPNLTFSTLTVSNMSPEDSSIYLCSVEDTGGYTEAFFGQGTRLTVV.